These T cell receptor beta chains were read from a single sample in a study of blood T cell repertoires in COVID-19. Measured with immunoSEQ multiplex PCR; TCRdb has only the in-frame clones, and not every one. The sample holds tens of thousands of clones; roughly 88% are singletons and the top ten take more than 0.4%. Input material: peripheral blood. The receptor set was obtained from a man in his fifties or sixties with COVID-19, enrolled during active disease. Both conserved end residues are part of each CDR3. The order of the fields is J gene, CDR3 length, V gene, clone size, D gene, CDR3 DNA, CDR3 protein. D genes are given only for firm matches. Clone sizes are given selectively: once, few, many, or a class where the clone is expanded.

TRBJ1-5,13,TRBV10-3,-,-,TGTGCCATCCGGGGATCGGTCAATCAGCCCCAGCATTTT,CAIRGSVNQPQHF
TRBJ2-3,20,TRBV24-1,-,TRBD2,TGTGCCACCAGTGATTTGGAAACTAGCGGGAGTTCCCGTACGACAGATACGCAGTATTTT,CATSDLETSGSSRTTDTQYF
TRBJ1-2,13,TRBV30,-,-,TGTGCCTGGAGTCTACAGGTTTTCTATGGCTACACCTTC,CAWSLQVFYGYTF
TRBJ2-7,15,TRBV7-6,once,-,TGTGCCAGCAGCTTAGCTTCCCCCAGGGGCTACGAGCAGTACTTC,CASSLASPRGYEQYF
TRBJ1-1,13,TRBV7-3,-,-,TGTGCCAGCAGCTTATATCAGGGCACTGAAGCTTTCTTT,CASSLYQGTEAFF
TRBJ2-7,16,TRBV27,once,TRBD1,TGTGCCAGCAGTCAAACCGGGACAGGGGCCTCCTACGAGCAGTACTTC,CASSQTGTGASYEQYF
TRBJ2-7,15,TRBV18,-,TRBD2,TGTGCCAGCTCACCCCTAGCGGGAGGGCAGTACGAGCAGTACTTC,CASSPLAGGQYEQYF
TRBJ2-3,17,TRBV4-1,once,TRBD2,TGCGCCAGCAGCCAAGAGGGGAGCCTAGCGGTCACAGATACGCAGTATTTT,CASSQEGSLAVTDTQYF
TRBJ2-3,15,TRBV6-1,-,-,TGTGCCAGCAGTGAAGTGGCTTCCCGGGGAGATACGCAGTATTTT,CASSEVASRGDTQYF
TRBJ2-7,16,TRBV28,-,TRBD1,TGTGCCAGCAGTATCGACCGACAGGGGGGCTTGCACGAGCAGTACTTC,CASSIDRQGGLHEQYF
TRBJ2-2,13,TRBV2,-,-,TGTGCCAGCAGTGCTGAGGGCACCGGGGAGCTGTTTTTT,CASSAEGTGELFF
TRBJ2-7,14,TRBV19,-,-,TGTGCCAGTAGTATGGGAGACCTAGAAGACGAGCAGTACTTC,CASSMGDLEDEQYF
TRBJ1-1,14,TRBV6-5,-,TRBD1,TGTGCCAGCATTATGACAGGGGTGAACACTGAAGCTTTCTTT,CASIMTGVNTEAFF
TRBJ1-6,14,TRBV27,few,-,TGTGCCAGCAGTTCTGGACAGCATAATTCACCCCTCCACTTT,CASSSGQHNSPLHF
TRBJ2-7,11,TRBV5-6,-,-,TGTGCCAGCAGCTTGGACCGGGAGCAGTACTTC,CASSLDREQYF
TRBJ2-5,13,TRBV10-3,-,TRBD1,TGTGCCATCGCACCGGGACAGCAAGAGACCCAGTACTTC,CAIAPGQQETQYF
TRBJ2-3,14,TRBV5-1,-,-,TGCGCCAGCAGCCAGGGGCGCGGGACAGATACGCAGTATTTT,CASSQGRGTDTQYF
TRBJ2-7,13,TRBV28,once,-,TGTGCCTCTCGACAGAGAGCCCCCTACGAGCAGTACTTC,CASRQRAPYEQYF
TRBJ2-7,16,TRBV7-2,-,TRBD2,TGTGCCAGCGGGACCGGGACTAGCGGGAGCTCCTACGAGCAGTACTTC,CASGTGTSGSSYEQYF
TRBJ2-2,13,TRBV3-1/TRBV3-2,-,-,TGTGCCAGCAGCCAGCGAGTCACCGGGGAGCTGTTTTTT,CASSQRVTGELFF
TRBJ1-5,16,TRBV15,-,TRBD1,TGTGCCACCAGTCGGCCGGGACAGGGGGCAGGGTGGCCCCAGCATTTT,CATSRPGQGAGWPQHF
TRBJ2-1,16,TRBV19,once,TRBD2,TGTGCCAGTAGTATAGTGAGCGGGAGACACGTCAATGAGCAGTTCTTC,CASSIVSGRHVNEQFF
TRBJ2-3,16,TRBV12-5,-,TRBD1,TGTGCTAGTGGCGCGAGGGACAGGGTGAGATCAGATACGCAGTATTTT,CASGARDRVRSDTQYF
TRBJ1-2,13,TRBV5-5,-,-,TGTGCCAGCAACTTCCTCGTTAACTATGGCTACACCTTC,CASNFLVNYGYTF
TRBJ1-3,17,TRBV21-1,-,-,TGTGCCAGCAGCAATCGACAGGGGGAACACTCTGGAAACACCATATATTTT,CASSNRQGEHSGNTIYF
TRBJ2-5,16,TRBV24-1,-,TRBD2,TGTGCCACCAGTGAGGCTAGCGGGACAATGACGGAGACCCAGTACTTC,CATSEASGTMTETQYF
TRBJ2-2,17,TRBV5-1,-,TRBD2,TGCGCCAGCAGCTTGGCCCCTAGCGGGAGCGGGACCGGGGAGCTGTTTTTT,CASSLAPSGSGTGELFF
TRBJ2-3,12,TRBV5-1,-,-,TGCGCCAGCAGCATAAGCGGAGATACGCAGTATTTT,CASSISGDTQYF
TRBJ1-1,16,TRBV19,-,TRBD1,TGTGCCAGTACTATCATCTGGACAGGGTCGAACACTGAAGCTTTCTTT,CASTIIWTGSNTEAFF
TRBJ2-7,13,TRBV11-3,-,-,TGTGCCAGCAGCGCCCAGGGTTCCCACGAGCAGTACTTC,CASSAQGSHEQYF
TRBJ1-5,15,TRBV5-4,once,TRBD1,TGTGCCAGCAGCTCGGACAGGGGACCTAATCAGCCCCAGCATTTT,CASSSDRGPNQPQHF
TRBJ1-2,14,TRBV3-1/TRBV3-2,-,-,TGTGCCAGCAGTCCCCCCGACAGCCTCTATGGCTACACCTTC,CASSPPDSLYGYTF
TRBJ2-3,16,TRBV2,-,-,TGTGCCAGCCATGCCGGCAGGGTCCCTCAGGCAGATACGCAGTATTTT,CASHAGRVPQADTQYF
TRBJ2-4,16,TRBV3-1/TRBV3-2,-,TRBD1,TGTGCCAGCAGCCTGACAGGGGGACTAGCCAAAAACATTCAGTACTTC,CASSLTGGLAKNIQYF
TRBJ1-1,13,TRBV7-9,-,TRBD1,TGTGCCAGCAGCTTTTACAGGGGCACTGAAGCTTTCTTT,CASSFYRGTEAFF
TRBJ1-2,15,TRBV6-1,-,TRBD1,TGTGCCAGCAGTGAATGGGGACAGGGGCACTATGGCTACACCTTC,CASSEWGQGHYGYTF
TRBJ2-3,16,TRBV19,-,TRBD2,TGTGCCAGTAGCTCCGGACTAGCGGGAGTACCAGATACGCAGTATTTT,CASSSGLAGVPDTQYF
TRBJ1-1,17,TRBV30,-,-,TGTGCCTGGAAGTCTGGAGGATACCTTGAATTGGACACTGAAGCTTTCTTT,CAWKSGGYLELDTEAFF
TRBJ1-2,12,TRBV30,-,TRBD1,TGTGCCTGGGAGACAGGGAAAAATGGCTACACCTTC,CAWETGKNGYTF
TRBJ2-5,14,TRBV9,-,-,TGTGCCAGCAGCGTAGCCGCGGCGCAAGAGACCCAGTACTTC,CASSVAAAQETQYF
TRBJ2-6,15,TRBV14,-,-,TGTGCCAGCAGCCAAGGGCTCTCTGGGGCCAACGTCCTGACTTTC,CASSQGLSGANVLTF
TRBJ1-3,14,TRBV27,-,-,TGTGCCAGCGGCACCGAGACATGGGGAAACACCATATATTTT,CASGTETWGNTIYF